Listed here are 3 T cell receptor beta chains from one sample, sequenced in a study of T-cell reconstitution after alpha-beta-depleted transplantation in children. Unique molecular identifiers were built into the TCRbeta library. TCRdb re-analysed the PCR reads in MiXCR, keeping a single row per CDR3 protein. The top ten clones hold over 0.95% of a sample with around 680,000 distinct CDR3 sequences, roughly 17% of them seen once. The sample here was PBMCs from the stem cell graft donor, taken from the stem cell graft. These receptors all stem from a human donor who donated a stem cell graft to a child with acute myeloid leukemia.

This clonotype was seen at least ten times. The rearrangement uses TRBV5-5 and TRBJ1-5; unclear D gene. Trimming removed 1 base from V and 1 base from J, with 6 bases in between. The CDR3 length is 14 residues. Germline V gene lookup returns CDR1 SGHKS and CDR2 YYEKEE (reference sequence). Here the CDR3 DNA reads TGTGCCAGCAGCTTGCTGGACAGCAATCAGCCCCAGCATTTT. It codes for CASSLLDSNQPQHF.

Turning to this clonotype: A much larger clone differs by one base, so this may be a read error. The chain carries TRBV29-1 and TRBJ2-5; no clear D gene. CDR1 is SQVTM and CDR2 is ANQGSEA in the germline V gene. V shed 4 bases and J shed 6 bases, with 12 bases lying between them. This CDR3 has 12 amino acids. The CDR3 DNA reads as TGCAGCGTTGTTGGGCACGAAAAGACCCAGTACTTC. It encodes CSVVGHEKTQYF. Variable domain in full (rest from reference TRBV29-1 and TRBJ2-5): SAVISQKPSRDICQRGTSLTIQCQVDSQVTMMFWYRQQPGQSLTLIATANQGSEATYESGFVIDKFPISRPNLTFSTLTVSNMSPEDSSIYLCSVVGHEKTQYFGPGTRLLVL.

The rearrangement links TRBV7-9 to TRBJ1-1, with no clear D. Trimming removed 2 bases from V and 4 bases from J, with 8 bases in between. The CDR3 length is 13 residues. Germline V lookup: CDR1 SEHNR, CDR2 FQNEAQ (reference sequence). CDR3 bases: TGTGCCAGCAGCTTACAGGAATTCACTGAAGCTTTCTTT. It is translated as CASSLQEFTEAFF.